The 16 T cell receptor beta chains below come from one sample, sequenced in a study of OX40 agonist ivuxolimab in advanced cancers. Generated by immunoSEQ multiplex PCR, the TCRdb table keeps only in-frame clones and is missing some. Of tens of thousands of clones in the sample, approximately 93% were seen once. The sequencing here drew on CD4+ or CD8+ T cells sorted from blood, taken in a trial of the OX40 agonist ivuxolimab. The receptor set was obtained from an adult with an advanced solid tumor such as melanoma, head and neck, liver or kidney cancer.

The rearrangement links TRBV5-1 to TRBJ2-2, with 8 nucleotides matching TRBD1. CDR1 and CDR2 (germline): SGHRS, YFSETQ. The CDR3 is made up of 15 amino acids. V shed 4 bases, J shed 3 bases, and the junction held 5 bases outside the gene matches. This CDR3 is CASSRGQDDTGELFF. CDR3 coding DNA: TGCGCCAGCAGCCGGGGACAGGATGACACCGGGGAGCTGTTTTTT.

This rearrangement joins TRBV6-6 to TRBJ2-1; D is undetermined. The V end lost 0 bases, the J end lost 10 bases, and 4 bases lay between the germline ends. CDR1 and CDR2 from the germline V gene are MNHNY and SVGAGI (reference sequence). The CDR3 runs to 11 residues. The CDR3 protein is CASSYSSEQFF. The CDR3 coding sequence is TGTGCCAGCAGTTACTCGAGCGAGCAGTTCTTC.

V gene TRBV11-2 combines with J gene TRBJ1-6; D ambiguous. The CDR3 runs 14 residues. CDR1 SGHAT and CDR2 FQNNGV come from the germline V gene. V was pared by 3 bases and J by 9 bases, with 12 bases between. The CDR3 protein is CASSFDLRGSPLHF. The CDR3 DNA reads TGTGCCAGCAGCTTTGACCTTCGGGGTTCACCCCTCCACTTT.

The CDR3 nucleotides are TGTGCCAGCAAGGGGGTGGTCTACGAGCAGTACTTC. It encodes CASKGVVYEQYF. J is TRBJ2-7 and V is TRBV10-3; tentatively, D is TRBD1 (6 bases). Germline CDR1 reads ENHRY; CDR2 reads SYGVKD. The CDR3 loop spans 12 amino acids. Trimming left V 10 bases short and J 3 bases short, with 13 bases between.

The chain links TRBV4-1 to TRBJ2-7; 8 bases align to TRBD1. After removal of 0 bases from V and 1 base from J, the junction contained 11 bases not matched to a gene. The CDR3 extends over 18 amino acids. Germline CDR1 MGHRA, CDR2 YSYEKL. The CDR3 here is CASSQDSQGVEGSYEQYF. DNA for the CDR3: TGCGCCAGCAGCCAAGATTCACAGGGGGTCGAAGGTTCCTACGAGCAGTACTTC.

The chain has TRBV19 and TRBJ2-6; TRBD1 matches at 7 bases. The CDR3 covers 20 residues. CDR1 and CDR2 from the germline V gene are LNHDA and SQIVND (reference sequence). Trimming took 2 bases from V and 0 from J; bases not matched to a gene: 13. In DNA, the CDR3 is TGTGCCAGTAGTATAATCCTATGGACAGGTGAGAACTCTGGGGCCAACGTCCTGACTTTC. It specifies CASSIILWTGENSGANVLTF.

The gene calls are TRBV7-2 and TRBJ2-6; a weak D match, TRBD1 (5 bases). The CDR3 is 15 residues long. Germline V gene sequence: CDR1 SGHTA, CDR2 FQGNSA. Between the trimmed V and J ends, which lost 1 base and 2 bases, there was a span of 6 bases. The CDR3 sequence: CASSLEGTGANVLTF. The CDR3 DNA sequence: TGTGCCAGCAGCTTAGAGGGGACTGGGGCCAACGTCCTGACTTTC.

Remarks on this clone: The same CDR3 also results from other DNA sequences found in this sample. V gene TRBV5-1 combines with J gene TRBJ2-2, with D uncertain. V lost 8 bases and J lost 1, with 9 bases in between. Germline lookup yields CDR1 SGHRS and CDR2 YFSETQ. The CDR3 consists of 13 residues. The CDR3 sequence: CASSPENTGELFF. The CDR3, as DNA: TGCGCCAGTAGCCCCGAGAACACCGGGGAGCTGTTTTTT. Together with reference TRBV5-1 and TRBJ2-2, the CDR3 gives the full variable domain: KAGVTQTPRYLIKTRGQQVTLSCSPISGHRSVSWYQQTPGQGLQFLFEYFSETQRNKGNFPGRFSGRQFSNSRSEMNVSTLELGDSALYLCASSPENTGELFFGEGSRLTVL.

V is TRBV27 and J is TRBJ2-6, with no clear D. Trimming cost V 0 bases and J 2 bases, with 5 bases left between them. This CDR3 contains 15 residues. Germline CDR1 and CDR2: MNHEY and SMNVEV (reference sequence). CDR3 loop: CASSLSRAGANVLTF. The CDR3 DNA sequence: TGTGCCAGCAGTTTATCAAGGGCTGGGGCCAACGTCCTGACTTTC. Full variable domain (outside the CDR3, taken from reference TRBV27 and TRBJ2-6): EAQVTQNPRYLITVTGKKLTVTCSQNMNHEYMSWYRQDPGLGLRQIYYSMNVEVTDKGDVPEGYKVSRKEKRNFPLILESPSPNQTSLYFCASSLSRAGANVLTFGAGSRLTVL.

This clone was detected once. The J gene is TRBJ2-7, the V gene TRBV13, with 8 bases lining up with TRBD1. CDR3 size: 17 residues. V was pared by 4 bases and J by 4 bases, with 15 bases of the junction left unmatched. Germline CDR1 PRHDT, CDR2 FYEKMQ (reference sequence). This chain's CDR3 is CASSSSQGTGGIYEQYF. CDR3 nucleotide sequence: TGTGCCAGCAGCTCGAGTCAAGGGACAGGAGGGATATACGAGCAGTACTTC.

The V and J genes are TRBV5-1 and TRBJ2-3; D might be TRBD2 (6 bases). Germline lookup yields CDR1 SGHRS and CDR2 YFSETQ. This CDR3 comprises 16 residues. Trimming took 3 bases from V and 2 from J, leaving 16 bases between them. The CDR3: CASSSLEGYFTDTQYF. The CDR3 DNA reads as TGCGCCAGCAGCTCCCTGGAGGGCTACTTCACAGATACGCAGTATTTT. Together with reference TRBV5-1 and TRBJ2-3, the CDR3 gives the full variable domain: KAGVTQTPRYLIKTRGQQVTLSCSPISGHRSVSWYQQTPGQGLQFLFEYFSETQRNKGNFPGRFSGRQFSNSRSEMNVSTLELGDSALYLCASSSLEGYFTDTQYFGPGTRLTVL.

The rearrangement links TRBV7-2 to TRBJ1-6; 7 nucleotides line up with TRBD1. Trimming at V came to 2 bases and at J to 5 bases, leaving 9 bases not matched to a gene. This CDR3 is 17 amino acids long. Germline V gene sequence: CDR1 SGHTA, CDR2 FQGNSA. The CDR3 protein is CASSLPDRERNNSPLHF. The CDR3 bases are TGTGCCAGCAGCTTACCCGACAGGGAGAGGAATAATTCACCCCTCCACTTT. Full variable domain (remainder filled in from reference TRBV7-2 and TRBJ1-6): GAGVSQSPSNKVTEKGKDVELRCDPISGHTALYWYRQSLGQGLEFLIYFQGNSAPDKSGLPSDRFSAERTGGSVSTLTIQRTQQEDSAVYLCASSLPDRERNNSPLHFGNGTRLTVT.

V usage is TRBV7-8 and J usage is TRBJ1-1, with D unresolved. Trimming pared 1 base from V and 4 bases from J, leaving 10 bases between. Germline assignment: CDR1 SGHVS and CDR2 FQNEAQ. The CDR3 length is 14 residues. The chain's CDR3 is CASSLGGRGTEAFF. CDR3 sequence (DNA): TGTGCCAGCAGCTTAGGTGGGCGAGGCACTGAAGCTTTCTTT. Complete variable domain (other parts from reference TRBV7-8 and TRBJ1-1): GAGVSQSPRYKVAKRGQDVALRCDPISGHVSLFWYQQALGQGPEFLTYFQNEAQLDKSGLPSDRFFAERPEGSVSTLKIQRTQQEDSAVYLCASSLGGRGTEAFFGQGTRLTVV.

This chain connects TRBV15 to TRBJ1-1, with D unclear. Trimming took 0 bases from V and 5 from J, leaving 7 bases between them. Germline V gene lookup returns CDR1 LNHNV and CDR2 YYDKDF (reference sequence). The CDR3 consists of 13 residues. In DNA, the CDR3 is TGTGCCACCAGCAGAGATCGCGTTACTGAAGCTTTCTTT. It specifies CATSRDRVTEAFF.

CDR3 nucleotide sequence: TGTGCCAGTAGCTCTCTGTCAGCCCGCTCAGATACGCAGTATTTT. Amino acid sequence: CASSSLSARSDTQYF. The chain recombines TRBV19 with TRBJ2-3; D is uncertain. Germline loops: CDR1 LNHDA, CDR2 SQIVND (reference sequence). Trimming stripped 6 bases from V and 4 bases from J, with 17 bases between. This CDR3 is built from 15 residues.

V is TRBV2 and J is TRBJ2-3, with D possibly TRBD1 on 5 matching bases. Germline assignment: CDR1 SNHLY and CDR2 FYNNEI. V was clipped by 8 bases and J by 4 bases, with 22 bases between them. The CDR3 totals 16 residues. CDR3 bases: TGTGCCAGCCGAGAAGCCATAGGGGCAATATCAGATACGCAGTATTTT. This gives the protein CASREAIGAISDTQYF.